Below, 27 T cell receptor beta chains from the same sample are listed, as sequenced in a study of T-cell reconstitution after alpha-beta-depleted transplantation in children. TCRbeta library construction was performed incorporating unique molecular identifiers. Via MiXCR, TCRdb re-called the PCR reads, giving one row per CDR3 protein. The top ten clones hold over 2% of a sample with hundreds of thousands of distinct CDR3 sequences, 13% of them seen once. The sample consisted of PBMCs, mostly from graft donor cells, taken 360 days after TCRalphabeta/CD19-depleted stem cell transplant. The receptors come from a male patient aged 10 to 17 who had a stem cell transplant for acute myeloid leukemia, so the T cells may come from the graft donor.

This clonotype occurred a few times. CDR3 sequence (DNA): TGTGCCAGCAGTTATAGCTGGAGCTCCTACAATGAGCAGTTCTTC. Residues: CASSYSWSSYNEQFF. This sequence joins TRBV27 and TRBJ2-1; D is uncertain. From germline, CDR1 is MNHEY and CDR2 SMNVEV (reference sequence). Trimming took off 4 bases at V and 0 bases at J, with 10 bases between the two ends. The CDR3 spans 15 residues.

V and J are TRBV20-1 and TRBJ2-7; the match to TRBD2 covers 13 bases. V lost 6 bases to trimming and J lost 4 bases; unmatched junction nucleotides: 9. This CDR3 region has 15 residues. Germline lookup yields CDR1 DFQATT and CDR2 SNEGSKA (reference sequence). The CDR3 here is CSATGTSGISYEQYF. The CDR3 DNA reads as TGCAGTGCGACCGGGACTAGCGGGATATCGTACGAGCAGTACTTC.

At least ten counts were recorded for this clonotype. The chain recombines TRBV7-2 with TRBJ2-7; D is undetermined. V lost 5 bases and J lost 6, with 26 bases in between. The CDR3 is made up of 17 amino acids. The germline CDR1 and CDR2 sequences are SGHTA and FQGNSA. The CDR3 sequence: CASSPRSSVERFTEQYF. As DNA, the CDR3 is TGTGCCAGCAGCCCCCGATCGTCTGTCGAGAGATTTACCGAGCAGTACTTC.

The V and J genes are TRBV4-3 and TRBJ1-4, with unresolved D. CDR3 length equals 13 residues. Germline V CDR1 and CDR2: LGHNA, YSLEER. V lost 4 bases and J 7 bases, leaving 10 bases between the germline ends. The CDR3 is CASSPLTGEKLFF. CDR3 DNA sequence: TGCGCCAGCAGCCCACTGACGGGTGAAAAACTGTTTTTT.

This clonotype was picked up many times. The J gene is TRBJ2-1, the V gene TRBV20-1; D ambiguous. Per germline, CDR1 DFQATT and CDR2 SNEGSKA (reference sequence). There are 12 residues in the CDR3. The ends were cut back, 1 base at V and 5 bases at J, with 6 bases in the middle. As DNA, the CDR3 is TGCAGTGCTAGAGTGCGGCACAATGAGCAGTTCTTC. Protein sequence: CSARVRHNEQFF.

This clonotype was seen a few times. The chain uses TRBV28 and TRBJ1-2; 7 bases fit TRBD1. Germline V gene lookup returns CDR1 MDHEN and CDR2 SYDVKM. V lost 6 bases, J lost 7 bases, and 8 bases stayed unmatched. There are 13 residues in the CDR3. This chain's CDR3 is CASSQDREGGYTF. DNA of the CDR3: TGTGCCAGCAGCCAAGACAGGGAGGGTGGCTACACCTTC.

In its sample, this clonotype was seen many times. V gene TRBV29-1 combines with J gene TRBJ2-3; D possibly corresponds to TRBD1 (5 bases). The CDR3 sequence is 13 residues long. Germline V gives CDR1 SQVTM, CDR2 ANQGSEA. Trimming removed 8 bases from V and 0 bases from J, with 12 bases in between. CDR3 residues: CSPRVFSTDTQYF. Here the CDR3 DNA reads TGCAGCCCCAGGGTTTTTAGCACAGATACGCAGTATTTT.

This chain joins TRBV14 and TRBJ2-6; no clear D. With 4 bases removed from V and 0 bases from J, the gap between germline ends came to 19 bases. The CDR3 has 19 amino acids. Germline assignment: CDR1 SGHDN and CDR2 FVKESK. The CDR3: CASSRFRAPLSSGANVLTF. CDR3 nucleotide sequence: TGTGCCAGCAGCCGCTTCCGAGCTCCGTTATCCTCTGGGGCCAACGTCCTGACTTTC.

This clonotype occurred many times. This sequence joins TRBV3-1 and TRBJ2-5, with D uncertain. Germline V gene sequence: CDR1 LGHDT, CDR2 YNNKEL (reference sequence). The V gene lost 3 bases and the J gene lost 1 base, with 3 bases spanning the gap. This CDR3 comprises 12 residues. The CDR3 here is CASSQGQETQYF. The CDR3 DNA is TGTGCCAGCAGCCAGGGCCAAGAGACCCAGTACTTC.

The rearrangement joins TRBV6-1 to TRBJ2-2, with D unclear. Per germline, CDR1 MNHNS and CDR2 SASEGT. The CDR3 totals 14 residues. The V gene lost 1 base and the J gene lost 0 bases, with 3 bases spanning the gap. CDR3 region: CASSEVPNTGELFF. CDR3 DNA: TGTGCCAGCAGTGAAGTTCCGAACACCGGGGAGCTGTTTTTT.

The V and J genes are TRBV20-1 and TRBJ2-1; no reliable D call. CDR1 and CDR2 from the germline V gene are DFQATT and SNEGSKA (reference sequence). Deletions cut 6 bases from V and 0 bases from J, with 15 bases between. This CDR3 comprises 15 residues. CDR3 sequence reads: CSAEFSRSSYNEQFF. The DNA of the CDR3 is TGCAGTGCCGAATTCTCCAGAAGCTCCTACAATGAGCAGTTCTTC.

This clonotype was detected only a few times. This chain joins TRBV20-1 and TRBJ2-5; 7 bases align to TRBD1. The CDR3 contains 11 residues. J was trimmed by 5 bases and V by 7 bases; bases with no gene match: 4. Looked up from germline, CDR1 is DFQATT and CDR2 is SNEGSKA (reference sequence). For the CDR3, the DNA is TGCAGTGGCCAGGGGGAGGAGACCCAGTACTTC. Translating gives CSGQGEETQYF.

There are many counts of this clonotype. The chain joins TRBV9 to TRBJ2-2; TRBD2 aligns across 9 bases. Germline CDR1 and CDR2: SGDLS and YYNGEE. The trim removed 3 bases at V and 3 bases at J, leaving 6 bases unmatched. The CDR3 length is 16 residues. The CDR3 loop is CASSASSGSHTGELFF. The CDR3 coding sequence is TGTGCCAGCAGCGCTAGTAGCGGGAGCCACACCGGGGAGCTGTTTTTT.

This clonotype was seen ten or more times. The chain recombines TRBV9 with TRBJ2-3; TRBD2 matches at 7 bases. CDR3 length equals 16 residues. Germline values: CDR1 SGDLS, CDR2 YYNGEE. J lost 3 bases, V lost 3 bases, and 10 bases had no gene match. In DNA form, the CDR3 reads TGTGCCAGCAGCGCCGGGACTACCCTAATGACAGATACGCAGTATTTT. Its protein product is CASSAGTTLMTDTQYF.

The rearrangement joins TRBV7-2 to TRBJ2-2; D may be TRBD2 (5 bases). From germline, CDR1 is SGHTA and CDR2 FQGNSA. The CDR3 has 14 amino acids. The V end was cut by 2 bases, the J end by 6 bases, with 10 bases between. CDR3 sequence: CASSLLLGSGELFF. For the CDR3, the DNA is TGTGCCAGCAGCTTACTACTAGGATCCGGGGAGCTGTTTTTT.

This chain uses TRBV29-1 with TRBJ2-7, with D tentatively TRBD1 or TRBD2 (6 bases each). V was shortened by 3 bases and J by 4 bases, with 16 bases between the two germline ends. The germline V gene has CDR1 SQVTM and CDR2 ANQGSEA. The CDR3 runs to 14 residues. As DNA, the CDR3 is TGCAGCGTTGATATTAGCGGAGGGGGTTACGAGCAGTACTTC. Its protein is CSVDISGGGYEQYF.

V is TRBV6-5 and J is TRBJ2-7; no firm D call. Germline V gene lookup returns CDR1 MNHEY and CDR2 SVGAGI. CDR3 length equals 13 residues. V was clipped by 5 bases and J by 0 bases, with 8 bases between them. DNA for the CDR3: TGTGCCAGCAGTAACTTTTTCTCCTACGAGCAGTACTTC. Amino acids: CASSNFFSYEQYF.

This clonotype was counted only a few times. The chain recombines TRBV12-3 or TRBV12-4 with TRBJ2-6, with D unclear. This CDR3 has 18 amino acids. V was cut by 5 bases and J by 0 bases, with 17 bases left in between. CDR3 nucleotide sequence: TGTGCCAGCAGTACTACCAGCGTCCTCTCCTCTGGGGCCAACGTCCTGACTTTC. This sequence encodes CASSTTSVLSSGANVLTF.

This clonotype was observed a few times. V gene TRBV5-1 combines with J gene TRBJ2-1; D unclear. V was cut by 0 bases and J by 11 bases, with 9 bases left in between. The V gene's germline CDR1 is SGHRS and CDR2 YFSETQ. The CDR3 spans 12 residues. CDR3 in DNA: TGCGCCAGCAGCTTGGACAGATCGAAGCAGTTCTTC. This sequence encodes CASSLDRSKQFF.

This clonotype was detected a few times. CDR3 region: CAPRKGELAGDSYNEQFF. In nucleotides, the CDR3 is TGCGCCCCCCGGAAGGGGGAGTTAGCGGGAGACTCCTACAATGAGCAGTTCTTC. The chain has TRBV5-1 and TRBJ2-1; TRBD2 matches 9 bases. V dropped 10 bases and J dropped 0; count of bases not matched to a gene: 17. Per the germline V gene, CDR1 is SGHRS and CDR2 is YFSETQ. The CDR3 is 18 residues long.

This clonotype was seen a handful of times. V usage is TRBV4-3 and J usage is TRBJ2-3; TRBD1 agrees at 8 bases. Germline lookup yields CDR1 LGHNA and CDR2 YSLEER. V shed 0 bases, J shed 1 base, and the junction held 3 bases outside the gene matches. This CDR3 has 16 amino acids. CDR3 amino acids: CASSQDTGQGTDTQYF. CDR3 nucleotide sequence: TGCGCCAGCAGCCAAGACACGGGACAGGGCACAGATACGCAGTATTTT.

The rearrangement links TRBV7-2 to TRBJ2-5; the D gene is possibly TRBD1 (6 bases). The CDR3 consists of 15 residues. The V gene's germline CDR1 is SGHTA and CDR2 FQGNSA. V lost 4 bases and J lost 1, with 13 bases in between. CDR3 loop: CASSSSGHLQETQYF. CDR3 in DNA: TGTGCCAGCAGCTCGTCGGGACACCTCCAAGAGACCCAGTACTTC.

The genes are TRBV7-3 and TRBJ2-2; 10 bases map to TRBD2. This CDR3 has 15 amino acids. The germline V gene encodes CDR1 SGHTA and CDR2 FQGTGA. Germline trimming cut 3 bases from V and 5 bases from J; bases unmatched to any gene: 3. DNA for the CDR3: TGTGCCAGCAGCTTCGCTAGCGGGAGTACCGGGGAGCTGTTTTTT. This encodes CASSFASGSTGELFF.

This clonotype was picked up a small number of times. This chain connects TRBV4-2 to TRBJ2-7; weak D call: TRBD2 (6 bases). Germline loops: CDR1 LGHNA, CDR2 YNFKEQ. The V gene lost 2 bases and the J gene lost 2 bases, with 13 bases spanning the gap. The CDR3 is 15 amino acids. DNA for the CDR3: TGTGCCAGCAGCCAACCGGCCGGGACTCCCTACGAGCAGTACTTC. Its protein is CASSQPAGTPYEQYF.

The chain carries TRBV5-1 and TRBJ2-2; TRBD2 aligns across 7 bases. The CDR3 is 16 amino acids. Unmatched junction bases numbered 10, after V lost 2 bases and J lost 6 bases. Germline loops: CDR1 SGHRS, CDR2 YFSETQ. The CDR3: CASSLGLAVSSGELFF. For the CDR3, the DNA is TGCGCCAGCAGCTTAGGTCTAGCGGTTTCTTCCGGGGAGCTGTTTTTT.

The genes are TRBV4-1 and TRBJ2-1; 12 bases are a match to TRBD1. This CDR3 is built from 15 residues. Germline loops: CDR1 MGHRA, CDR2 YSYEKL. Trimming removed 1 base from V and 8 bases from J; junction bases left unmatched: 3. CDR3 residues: CASSQAGQGAHEQFF. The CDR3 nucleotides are TGCGCCAGCAGCCAAGCGGGACAGGGGGCCCATGAGCAGTTCTTC.

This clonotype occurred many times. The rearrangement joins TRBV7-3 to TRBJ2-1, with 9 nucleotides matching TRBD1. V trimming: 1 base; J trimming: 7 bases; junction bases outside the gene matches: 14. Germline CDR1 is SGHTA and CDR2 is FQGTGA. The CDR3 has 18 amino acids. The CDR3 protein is CASSLIGSRDRVGNEQFF. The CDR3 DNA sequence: TGTGCCAGCAGCTTAATAGGAAGCCGGGACAGGGTTGGAAATGAGCAGTTCTTC.